This entry concerns a single TCR beta chain. Its target is not known. The read terminates 3 residues ahead of where the CDR3 ends, so the germline J gene completes it. Some clones are missing from TCRdb's copy, which holds only in-frame ones; the method was immunoSEQ multiplex PCR. The sample was found to contain some 19,000 clones, and every one recurs. These data come from a study of T cell clonality in common variable immunodeficiency. The germline V gene has CDR1 MNHNS and CDR2 SASEGT. Trimming took off 4 bases at V and 7 bases at J, with 10 bases between the two ends. This CDR3 is 13 amino acids long. Points from the study as a whole: In common variable immunodeficiency, TCR beta chains reportedly carried fewer deletions and N-nucleotide insertions.

The J gene is TRBJ2-2, the V gene TRBV6-1; the D gene is possibly TRBD1 (6 bases). This TCR derives from a human donor with common variable immunodeficiency. Sequencing was done on a sample of peripheral blood mononuclear cells. The CDR3 protein is CASSATGLGELFF. The CDR3 bases that were read are TGTGCCAGCAGTGCCACAGGGCTCGGGGAG.